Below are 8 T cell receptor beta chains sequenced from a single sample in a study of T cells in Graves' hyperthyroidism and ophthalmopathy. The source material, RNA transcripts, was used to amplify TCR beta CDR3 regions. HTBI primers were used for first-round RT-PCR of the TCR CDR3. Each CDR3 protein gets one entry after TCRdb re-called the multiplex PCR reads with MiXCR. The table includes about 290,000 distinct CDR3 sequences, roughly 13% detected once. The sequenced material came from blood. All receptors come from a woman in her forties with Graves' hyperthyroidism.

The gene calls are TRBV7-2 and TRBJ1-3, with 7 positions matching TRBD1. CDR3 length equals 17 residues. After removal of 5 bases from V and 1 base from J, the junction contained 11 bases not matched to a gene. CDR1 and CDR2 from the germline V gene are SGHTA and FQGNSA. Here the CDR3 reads CASSPHPRGGSGNTIYF. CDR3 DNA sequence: TGTGCCAGCAGCCCGCACCCCAGGGGGGGGTCTGGAAACACCATATATTTT. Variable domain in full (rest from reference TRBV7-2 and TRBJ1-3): GAGVSQSPSNKVTEKGKDVELRCDPISGHTALYWYRQSLGQGLEFLIYFQGNSAPDKSGLPSDRFSAERTGGSVSTLTIQRTQQEDSAVYLCASSPHPRGGSGNTIYFGEGSWLTVV.

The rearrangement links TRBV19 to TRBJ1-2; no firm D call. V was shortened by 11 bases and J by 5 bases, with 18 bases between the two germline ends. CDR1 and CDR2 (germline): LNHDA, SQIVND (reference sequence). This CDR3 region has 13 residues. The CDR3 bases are TGTGCCTGCTCTCGCAAGTCCTCATATGGCTACACCTTC. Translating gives CACSRKSSYGYTF.

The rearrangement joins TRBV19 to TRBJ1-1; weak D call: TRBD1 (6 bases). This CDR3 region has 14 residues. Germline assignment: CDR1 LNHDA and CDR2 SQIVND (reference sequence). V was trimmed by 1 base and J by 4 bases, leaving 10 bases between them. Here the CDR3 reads CASSIGFRGTEAFF. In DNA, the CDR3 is TGTGCCAGTAGTATAGGATTCAGGGGCACTGAAGCTTTCTTT.

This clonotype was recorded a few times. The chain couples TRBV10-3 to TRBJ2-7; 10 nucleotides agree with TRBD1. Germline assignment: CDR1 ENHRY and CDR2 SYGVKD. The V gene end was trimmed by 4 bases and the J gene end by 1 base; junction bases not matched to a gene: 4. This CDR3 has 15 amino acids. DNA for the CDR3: TGTGCCATCAGTGGGGGGGACAGGGGATCCTACGAGCAGTACTTC. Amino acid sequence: CAISGGDRGSYEQYF.

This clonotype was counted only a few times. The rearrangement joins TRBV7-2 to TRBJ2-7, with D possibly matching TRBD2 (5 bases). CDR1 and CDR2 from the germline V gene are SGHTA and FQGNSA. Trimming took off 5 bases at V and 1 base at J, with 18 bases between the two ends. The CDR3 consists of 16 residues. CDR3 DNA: TGTGCCAGCAGCCCTCCGCCGGGATCGAAGTCCTACGAGCAGTACTTC. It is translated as CASSPPPGSKSYEQYF.

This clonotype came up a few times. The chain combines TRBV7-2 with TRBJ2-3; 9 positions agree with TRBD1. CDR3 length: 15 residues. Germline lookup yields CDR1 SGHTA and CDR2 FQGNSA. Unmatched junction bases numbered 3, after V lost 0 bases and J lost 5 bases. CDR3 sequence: CASSLAGQGLDTQYF. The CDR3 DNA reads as TGTGCCAGCAGCTTAGCAGGACAGGGGTTAGATACGCAGTATTTT.

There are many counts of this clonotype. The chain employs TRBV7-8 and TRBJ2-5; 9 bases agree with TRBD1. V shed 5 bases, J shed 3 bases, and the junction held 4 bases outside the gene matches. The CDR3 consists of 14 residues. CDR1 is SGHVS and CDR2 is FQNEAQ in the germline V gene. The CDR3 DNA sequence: TGTGCCAGCAGCATATGGACAGGGGAAGAGACCCAGTACTTC. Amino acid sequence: CASSIWTGEETQYF.

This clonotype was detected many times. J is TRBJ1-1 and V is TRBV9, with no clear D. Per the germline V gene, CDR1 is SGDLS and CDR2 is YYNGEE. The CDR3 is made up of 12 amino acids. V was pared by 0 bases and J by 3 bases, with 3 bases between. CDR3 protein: CASSVGDTEAFF. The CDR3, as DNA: TGTGCCAGCAGCGTAGGGGACACTGAAGCTTTCTTT.